The 18 T cell receptor beta chains in this list originate from one sample, sequenced in a study of T cell responses to AZD1222 COVID-19 vaccine. Data came from immunoSEQ multiplex PCR; TCRdb stores just in-frame clones and leaves some out. The table shows roughly 130,000 clones, with 85% to 90% occurring only once. The source was peripheral blood, collected on day 0 of AZD1222 vaccination. The receptors derive from an adult in good health.

This sequence joins TRBV9 and TRBJ2-2; no firm D call. The V end lost 4 bases, the J end lost 1 base, and 8 bases lay between the germline ends. CDR3 length: 14 residues. Germline values: CDR1 SGDLS, CDR2 YYNGEE. The CDR3 DNA follows: TGTGCCAGCAGCCCACGACAGAACACCGGGGAGCTGTTTTTT. Translating it yields CASSPRQNTGELFF.

CDR3 DNA sequence: TGCGCCAGCAGTTTTGGACAGGGCAATGAGCAGTTCTTC. Translating it yields CASSFGQGNEQFF. This chain connects TRBV5-1 to TRBJ2-1, with TRBD1 matching over 8 bases. The CDR3 sequence is 13 residues long. Germline CDR1 is SGHRS and CDR2 is YFSETQ. J was trimmed by 6 bases and V by 5 bases; bases with no gene match: 4.

The gene calls are TRBV2 and TRBJ1-2; maybe TRBD1 (5 bases). CDR1 and CDR2 from the germline V gene are SNHLY and FYNNEI. Trimming shortened V by 6 bases and J by 0 bases, and 11 bases separated the two germline ends. This CDR3 comprises 14 residues. The CDR3 here is CASSADSSNYGYTF. In DNA form, the CDR3 reads TGTGCCAGCAGCGCCGACAGCTCTAACTATGGCTACACCTTC.

V gene TRBV7-9 combines with J gene TRBJ1-2; D is unclear. The germline gives CDR1 SEHNR, CDR2 FQNEAQ (reference sequence). The ends were cut back, 2 bases at V and 2 bases at J, with 15 bases in the middle. This CDR3 spans 16 amino acids. The CDR3 sequence is CASSLRQALSNYGYTF. Here the CDR3 DNA reads TGTGCCAGCAGCTTACGGCAGGCTCTGTCCAACTATGGCTACACCTTC.

The chain carries TRBV11-1 and TRBJ1-1; perhaps TRBD1 as D (5 bases). CDR1 and CDR2 from the germline V gene are SGHAT and FQDESV (reference sequence). This CDR3 has 14 residues. V was clipped by 4 bases and J by 3 bases, with 12 bases between them. The DNA for the CDR3 is TGTGCCAGCAGCTCCAGGGTCGCGTACACTGAAGCTTTCTTT. Residues: CASSSRVAYTEAFF.

The chain employs TRBV5-8 and TRBJ2-1, with 8 bases matching TRBD2. V trimming: 0 bases; J trimming: 8 bases; junction bases outside the gene matches: 13. The CDR3 loop spans 17 amino acids. The V gene's germline CDR1 is SGHTS and CDR2 YDEGEE. CDR3 coding DNA: TGTGCCAGCAGCTTGGGCCCCGGGACTAGTTTTTTCCATGAGCAGTTCTTC. This translates into CASSLGPGTSFFHEQFF.

The V and J genes are TRBV5-1 and TRBJ2-1; 9 bases are shared with TRBD1. The V gene end was trimmed by 4 bases and the J gene end by 7 bases; junction bases not matched to a gene: 9. Germline CDR1 SGHRS, CDR2 YFSETQ. There are 15 residues in the CDR3. The CDR3 nucleotides read TGCGCCAGCAGCCCCGGGACAGGGTCTGGTAATGAGCAGTTCTTC. As protein: CASSPGTGSGNEQFF.

The chain has TRBV18 and TRBJ2-3, with 9 bases fitting TRBD1. Germline CDR1 reads KGHSH; CDR2 reads LQKENI. This CDR3 has 16 amino acids. After removal of 4 bases from V and 0 bases from J, the junction contained 5 bases not matched to a gene. CDR3 sequence reads: CASSLRGQGSTDTQYF. The CDR3 nucleotides are TGTGCCAGCTCACTACGGGGACAGGGCAGCACAGATACGCAGTATTTT.

This clone was found once. The rearrangement links TRBV27 to TRBJ2-7, with D possibly being TRBD2 (7 bases). Deletions cut 5 bases from V and 1 base from J, with 15 bases between. The CDR3 is 15 amino acids. The germline V gene encodes CDR1 MNHEY and CDR2 SMNVEV (reference sequence). The CDR3 coding sequence is TGTGCCAGCAGTGGACTGGGAGGGGGTTCCTACGAGCAGTACTTC. Translation: CASSGLGGGSYEQYF.

For the CDR3, the DNA is TGTGCCAGCAGCCCGGGCGGGACTCTTAGGAACGAGCAGTACTTC. As protein: CASSPGGTLRNEQYF. J is TRBJ2-7 and V is TRBV7-8; D perhaps matches TRBD2 (6 bases). Trimming removed 5 bases from V and 5 bases from J, with 19 bases in between. Germline assignment: CDR1 SGHVS and CDR2 FQNEAQ. The CDR3 consists of 15 residues.

The chain uses TRBV2 and TRBJ1-2, with 7 bases matching TRBD1. J lost 7 bases, V lost 6 bases, and 8 bases had no gene match. Per the germline V gene, CDR1 is SNHLY and CDR2 is FYNNEI. The CDR3 sequence is 13 residues long. CDR3 residues: CASRPDRAGGYTF. CDR3 bases: TGTGCCAGCAGACCCGACAGGGCAGGTGGCTACACCTTC.

The chain carries TRBV18 and TRBJ2-1; possibly TRBD1 for D (6 bases). CDR1 is KGHSH and CDR2 is LQKENI in the germline V gene. Trimming removed 8 bases from V and 0 bases from J, with 14 bases in between. CDR3 length: 15 residues. CDR3 sequence: CASTRQVSSYNEQFF. The CDR3, as DNA: TGTGCCAGCACCCGACAGGTTAGCTCCTACAATGAGCAGTTCTTC.

Worth noting for this clone: Other DNA sequences in the sample encode the same CDR3. The chain links TRBV28 to TRBJ2-7; unclear D gene. Trimming removed 3 bases from V and 0 bases from J, with 0 bases in between. The CDR3 is made up of 11 amino acids. Germline V lookup: CDR1 MDHEN, CDR2 SYDVKM. In nucleotides, the CDR3 is TGTGCCAGCAGTTTCTCCTACGAGCAGTACTTC. It is translated as CASSFSYEQYF.

There are a few counts of this clone. The chain carries TRBV4-1 and TRBJ2-5, with 10 bases identical to TRBD2. The CDR3 is made up of 16 amino acids. Germline values: CDR1 MGHRA, CDR2 YSYEKL. The trim removed 4 bases at V and 4 bases at J, leaving 9 bases unmatched. Here the CDR3 DNA reads TGCGCCAGCAGCCCATTAGCGGGAGGTATCGGAGAGACCCAGTACTTC. It is translated as CASSPLAGGIGETQYF.

The chain employs TRBV18 and TRBJ1-1, with 7 bases matching TRBD1. The V segment lost 3 bases and the J segment 0 bases; nucleotides outside the gene matches: 7. Germline values: CDR1 KGHSH, CDR2 LQKENI. The CDR3 covers 16 residues. The chain's CDR3 is CASSPWDRTMNTEAFF. In DNA form, the CDR3 reads TGTGCCAGCTCACCTTGGGACAGAACGATGAACACTGAAGCTTTCTTT. The full variable domain, completed using reference TRBV18 and TRBJ1-1, is NAGVMQNPRHLVRRRGQEARLRCSPMKGHSHVYWYRQLPEEGLKFMVYLQKENIIDESGMPKERFSAEFPKEGPSILRIQQVVRGDSAAYFCASSPWDRTMNTEAFFGQGTRLTVV.

V and J are TRBV27 and TRBJ2-7, with D possibly matching TRBD2 (5 bases). The V end lost 3 bases, the J end lost 3 bases, and 9 bases lay between the germline ends. CDR1 is MNHEY and CDR2 is SMNVEV in the germline V gene (reference sequence). The CDR3 contains 13 residues. The CDR3 nucleotides are TGTGCCAGCAGTTTTTCGGGGTTCTACGAGCAGTACTTC. This codes for CASSFSGFYEQYF.

The V call is TRBV28, the J call TRBJ2-7; D uncertain. The V end was cut by 3 bases, the J end by 2 bases, with 8 bases between. Germline V gives CDR1 MDHEN, CDR2 SYDVKM. This CDR3 is 13 amino acids long. The CDR3, as DNA: TGTGCCAGCAGTTTCACAGCACCCTACGAGCAGTACTTC. It is translated as CASSFTAPYEQYF. The whole variable domain, filled in from reference TRBV28 and TRBJ2-7, reads DVKVTQSSRYLVKRTGEKVFLECVQDMDHENMFWYRQDPGLGLRLIYFSYDVKMKEKGDIPEGYSVSREKKERFSLILESASTNQTSMYLCASSFTAPYEQYFGPGTRLTVT.

The V call is TRBV18, the J call TRBJ1-5, with D unresolved. Germline loops: CDR1 KGHSH, CDR2 LQKENI. This CDR3 comprises 12 residues. V gave up 0 bases and J gave up 6 bases, with 3 bases separating them. The CDR3 loop is CASSPPAQPQHF. As DNA, the CDR3 is TGTGCCAGCTCACCACCGGCTCAGCCCCAGCATTTT.